This TCR beta chain emerged from a study of vaccination effects on CD4 cells after COVID-19. Study-wide results and caveats: Marked clonal contraction of infection- and vaccine-induced clones was seen late after vaccination. Vaccine-induced clones in healthy vaccinees cross-reacted with common cold coronaviruses in only 1 of 255 cases.

Trimming pared 5 bases from V and 3 bases from J, leaving 10 bases between. This CDR3 contains 13 residues. Germline lookup yields CDR1 SGHAT and CDR2 FQNNGV. Regarding this clone: Its target is unknown.

Generated by immunoSEQ multiplex PCR, the TCRdb table keeps only in-frame clones and is missing some. The sample carries about 8,100 clones, about 70% recorded once. Antigen-specific CD4+ T cells were expanded (with viral peptide pools) by the ViraFEST assay ahead of sequencing. After less than twelve days in culture, the CD4+ T cells were isolated. Culturing of two million PBMC per well took place with roughly 10 IU/ml IL-2 and 9 to 10 ug/ml peptides. This receptor was taken from a human donor who received a COVID-19 vaccine. The source was CD4+ T cells from PBMCs cultured with HCoV-229E spike peptides, collected before COVID-19 vaccination. The V gene is TRBV11-2, the J gene TRBJ1-2; maybe TRBD1 (6 bases). CDR3 in DNA: TGTGCCAGCAGCCCCAGGGGCGACTATGGCTACACCTTC. As protein: CASSPRGDYGYTF.